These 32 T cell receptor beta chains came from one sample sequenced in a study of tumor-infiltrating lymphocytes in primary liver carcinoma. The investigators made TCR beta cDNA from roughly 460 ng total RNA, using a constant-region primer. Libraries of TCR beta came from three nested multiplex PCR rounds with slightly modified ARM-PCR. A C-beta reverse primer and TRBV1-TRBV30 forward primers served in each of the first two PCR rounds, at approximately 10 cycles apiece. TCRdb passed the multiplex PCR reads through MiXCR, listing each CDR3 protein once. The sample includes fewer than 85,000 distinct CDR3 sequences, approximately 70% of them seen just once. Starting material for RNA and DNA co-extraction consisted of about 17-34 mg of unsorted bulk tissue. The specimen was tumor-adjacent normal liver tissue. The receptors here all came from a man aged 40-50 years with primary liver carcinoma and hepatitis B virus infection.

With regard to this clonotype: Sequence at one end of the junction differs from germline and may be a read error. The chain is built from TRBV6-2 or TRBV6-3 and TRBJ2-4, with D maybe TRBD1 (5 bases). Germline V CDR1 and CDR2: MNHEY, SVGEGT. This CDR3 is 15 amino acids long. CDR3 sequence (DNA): TGTGCCCGCAAATCCACAGGCCCAACCAAAAGCATTCAGTACTTC. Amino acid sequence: CARKSTGPTKSIQYF.

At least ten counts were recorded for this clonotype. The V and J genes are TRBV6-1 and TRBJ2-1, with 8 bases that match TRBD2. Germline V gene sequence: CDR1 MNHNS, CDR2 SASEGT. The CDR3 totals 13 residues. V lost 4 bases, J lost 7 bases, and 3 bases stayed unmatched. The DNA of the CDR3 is TGTGCCAGCAGTGTAGCGGGATTAAATGAGCAGTTCTTC. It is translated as CASSVAGLNEQFF.

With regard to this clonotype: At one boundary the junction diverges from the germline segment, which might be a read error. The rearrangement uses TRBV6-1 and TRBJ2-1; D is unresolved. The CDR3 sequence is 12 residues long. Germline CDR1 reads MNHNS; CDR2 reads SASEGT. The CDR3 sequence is CASSEREIKHFF. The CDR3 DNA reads TGTGCCAGCAGTGAACGTGAGATAAAGCATTTCTTC.

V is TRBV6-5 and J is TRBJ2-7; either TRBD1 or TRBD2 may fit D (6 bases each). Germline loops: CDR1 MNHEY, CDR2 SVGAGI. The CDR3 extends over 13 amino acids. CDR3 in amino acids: CLSSVPGALEQYF. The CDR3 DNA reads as TGTCTCAGCAGTGTCCCGGGGGCCCTCGAGCAGTACTTC.

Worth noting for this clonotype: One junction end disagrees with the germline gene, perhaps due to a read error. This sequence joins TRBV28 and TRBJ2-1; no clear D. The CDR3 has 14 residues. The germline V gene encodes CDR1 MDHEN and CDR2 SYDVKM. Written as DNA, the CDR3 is TGTGCCAGCAGTTCTACTTCAAGATACACTGAGCAGTTCTTC. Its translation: CASSSTSRYTEQFF.

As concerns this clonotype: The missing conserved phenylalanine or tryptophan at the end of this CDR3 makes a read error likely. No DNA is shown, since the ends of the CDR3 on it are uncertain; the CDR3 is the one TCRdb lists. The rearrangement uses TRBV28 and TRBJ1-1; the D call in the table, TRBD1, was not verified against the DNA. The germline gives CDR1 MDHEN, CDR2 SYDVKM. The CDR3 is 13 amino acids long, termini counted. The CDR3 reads CAIRQGTNTETFL.

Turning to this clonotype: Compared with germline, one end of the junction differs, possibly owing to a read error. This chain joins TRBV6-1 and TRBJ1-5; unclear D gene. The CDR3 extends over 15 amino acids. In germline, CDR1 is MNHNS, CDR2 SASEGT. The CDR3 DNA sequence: TGTGCCTGCAGTCCAACACGGATGGGCAATCAGCCCCAGCATTTT. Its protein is CACSPTRMGNQPQHF.

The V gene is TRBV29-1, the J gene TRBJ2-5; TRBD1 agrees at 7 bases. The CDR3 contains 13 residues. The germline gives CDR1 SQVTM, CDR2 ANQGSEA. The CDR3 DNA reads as TGCGGCGCCGGAACAGGGGTTTCGGAGACCCAGTACTTC. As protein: CGAGTGVSETQYF.

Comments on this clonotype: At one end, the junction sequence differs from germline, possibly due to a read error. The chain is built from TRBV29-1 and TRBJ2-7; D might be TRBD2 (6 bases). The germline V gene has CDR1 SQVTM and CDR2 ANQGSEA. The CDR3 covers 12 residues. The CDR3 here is CSARDGFYKQYF. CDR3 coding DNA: TGCAGCGCGCGGGATGGCTTCTACAAGCAGTACTTC.

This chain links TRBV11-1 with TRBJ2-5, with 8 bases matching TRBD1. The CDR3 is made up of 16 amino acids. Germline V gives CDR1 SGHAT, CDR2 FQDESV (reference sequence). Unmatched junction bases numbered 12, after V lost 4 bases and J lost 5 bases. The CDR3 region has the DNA TGTGCCAGCAGCTCTTACCCGGGACAGGCCGGGGAGACCCAGTACTTC. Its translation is CASSSYPGQAGETQYF. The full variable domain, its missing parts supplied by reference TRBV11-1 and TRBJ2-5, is EAEVAQSPRYKITEKSQAVAFWCDPISGHATLYWYRQILGQGPELLVQFQDESVVDDSQLPKDRFSAERLKGVDSTLKIQPAELGDSAMYLCASSSYPGQAGETQYFGPGTRLLVL.

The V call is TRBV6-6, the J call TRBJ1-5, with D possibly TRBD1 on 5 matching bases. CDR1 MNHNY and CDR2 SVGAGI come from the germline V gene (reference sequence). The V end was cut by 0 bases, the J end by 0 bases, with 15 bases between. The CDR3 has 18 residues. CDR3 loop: CASSYSCWGGHSNQPQHF. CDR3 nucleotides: TGTGCCAGCAGTTACTCGTGCTGGGGCGGGCATAGCAATCAGCCCCAGCATTTT.

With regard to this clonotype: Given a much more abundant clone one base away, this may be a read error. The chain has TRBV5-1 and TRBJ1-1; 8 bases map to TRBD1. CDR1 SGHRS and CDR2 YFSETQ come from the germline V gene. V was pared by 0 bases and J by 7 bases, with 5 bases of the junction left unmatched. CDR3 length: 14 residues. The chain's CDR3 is CASSLGQGYNEAFF. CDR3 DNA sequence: TGCGCCAGCAGCTTGGGACAGGGGTACAATGAAGCTTTCTTT.

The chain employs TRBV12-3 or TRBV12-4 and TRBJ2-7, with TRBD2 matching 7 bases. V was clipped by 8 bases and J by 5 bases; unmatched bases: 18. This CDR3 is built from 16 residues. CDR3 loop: CASGLGRGEIGDEQYF. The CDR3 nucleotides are TGTGCCAGCGGCCTGGGGAGGGGCGAGATAGGTGACGAGCAGTACTTC.

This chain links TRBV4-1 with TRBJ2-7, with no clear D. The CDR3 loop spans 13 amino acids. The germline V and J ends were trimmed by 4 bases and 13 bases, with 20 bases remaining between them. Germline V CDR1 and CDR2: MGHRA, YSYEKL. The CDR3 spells CASSPGRWCERYF. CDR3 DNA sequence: TGCGCCAGCAGCCCGGGCCGTTGGTGCGAGCGTTACTTC.

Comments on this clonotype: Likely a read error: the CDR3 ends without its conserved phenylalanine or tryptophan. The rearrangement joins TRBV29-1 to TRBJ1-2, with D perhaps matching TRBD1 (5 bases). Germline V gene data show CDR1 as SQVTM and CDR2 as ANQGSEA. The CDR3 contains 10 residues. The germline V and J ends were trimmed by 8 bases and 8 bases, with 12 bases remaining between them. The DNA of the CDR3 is TGCAGCATTTTGGAGGGGGGCTACACCCTC. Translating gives CSILEGGYTL.

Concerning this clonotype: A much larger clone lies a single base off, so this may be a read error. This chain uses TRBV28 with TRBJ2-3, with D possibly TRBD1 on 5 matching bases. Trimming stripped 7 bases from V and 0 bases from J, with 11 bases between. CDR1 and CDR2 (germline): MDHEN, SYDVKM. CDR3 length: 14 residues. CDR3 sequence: CASNLQGSTDTQYF. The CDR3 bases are TGTGCCAGCAATTTGCAGGGTAGCACAGATACGCAGTATTTT.

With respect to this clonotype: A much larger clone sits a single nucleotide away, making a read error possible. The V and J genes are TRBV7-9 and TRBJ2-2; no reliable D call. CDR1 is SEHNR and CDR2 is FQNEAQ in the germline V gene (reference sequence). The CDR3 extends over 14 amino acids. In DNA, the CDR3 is TGTGTCAGCAGCCTTCCCCAGGTGGCCGGGGAGCTGTTTTTT. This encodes CVSSLPQVAGELFF.

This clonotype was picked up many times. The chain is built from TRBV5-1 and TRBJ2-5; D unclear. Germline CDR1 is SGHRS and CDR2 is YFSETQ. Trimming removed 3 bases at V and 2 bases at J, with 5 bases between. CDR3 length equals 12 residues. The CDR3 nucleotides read TGCGCCAGCAGCTGGGATCAAGAGACCCAGTACTTC. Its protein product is CASSWDQETQYF.

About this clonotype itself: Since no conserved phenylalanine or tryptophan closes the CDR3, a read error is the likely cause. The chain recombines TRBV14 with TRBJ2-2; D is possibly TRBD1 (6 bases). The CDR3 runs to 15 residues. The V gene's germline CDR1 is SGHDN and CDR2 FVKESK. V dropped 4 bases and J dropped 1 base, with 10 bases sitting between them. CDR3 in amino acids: CASSPGTLNTGELFV. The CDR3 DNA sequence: TGTGCCAGCAGCCCCGGGACACTGAACACCGGGGAGCTGTTTGTT.

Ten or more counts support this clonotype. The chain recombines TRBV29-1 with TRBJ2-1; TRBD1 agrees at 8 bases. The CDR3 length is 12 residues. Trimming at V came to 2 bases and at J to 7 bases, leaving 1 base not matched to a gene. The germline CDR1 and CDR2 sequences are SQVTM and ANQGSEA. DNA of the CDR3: TGCAGCGTTGAACAGGGGGCTAATGAGCAGTTCTTC. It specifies CSVEQGANEQFF.

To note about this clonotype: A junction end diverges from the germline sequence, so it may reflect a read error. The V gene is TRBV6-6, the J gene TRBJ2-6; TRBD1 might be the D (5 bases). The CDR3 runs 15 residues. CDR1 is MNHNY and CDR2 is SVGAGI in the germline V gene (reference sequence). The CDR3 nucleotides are TGTGCCAGCAGCCCCAGGGTGTCTGGGGTCAACGTCCTAACTTTC. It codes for CASSPRVSGVNVLTF.

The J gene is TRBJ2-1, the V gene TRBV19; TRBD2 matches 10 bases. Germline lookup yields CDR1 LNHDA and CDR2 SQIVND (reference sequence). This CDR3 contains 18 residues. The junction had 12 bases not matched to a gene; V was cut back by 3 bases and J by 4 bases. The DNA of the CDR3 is TGTGCCAGTAGTATCGGACCTAGCGGGAGCTTGTTGTACAATGAGCAGTTCTTC. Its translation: CASSIGPSGSLLYNEQFF.

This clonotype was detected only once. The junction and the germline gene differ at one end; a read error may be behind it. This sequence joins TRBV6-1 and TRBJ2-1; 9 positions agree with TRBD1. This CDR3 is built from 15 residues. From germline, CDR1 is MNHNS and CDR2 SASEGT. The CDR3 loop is CASSEGTGESNEQLF. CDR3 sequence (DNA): TGTGCCAGCAGTGAAGGGACAGGGGAATCCAATGAGCAGCTCTTC.

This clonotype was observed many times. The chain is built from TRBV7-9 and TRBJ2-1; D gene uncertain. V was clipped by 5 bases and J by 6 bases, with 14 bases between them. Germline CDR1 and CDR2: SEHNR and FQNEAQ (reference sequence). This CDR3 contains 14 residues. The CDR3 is CASSPSYGVNEQFF. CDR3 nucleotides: TGTGCCAGCAGCCCTAGTTATGGGGTCAATGAGCAGTTCTTC. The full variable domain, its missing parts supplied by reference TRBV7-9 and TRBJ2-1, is DTGVSQNPRHKITKRGQNVTFRCDPISEHNRLYWYRQTLGQGPEFLTYFQNEAQLEKSRLLSDRFSAERPKGSFSTLEIQRTEQGDSAMYLCASSPSYGVNEQFFGPGTRLTVL.

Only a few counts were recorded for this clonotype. The CDR3 coding sequence is TGCAGCGTCCGAGTCCCGGGACAGGGGATTGTGACCCAGTACTTC. It encodes CSVRVPGQGIVTQYF. The chain links TRBV29-1 to TRBJ2-5, with TRBD1 identical over 10 bases. Trimming cost V 6 bases and J 7 bases; bases outside gene matches: 14. CDR3 length: 15 residues. Germline V gene data show CDR1 as SQVTM and CDR2 as ANQGSEA. The whole variable domain, filled in from reference TRBV29-1 and TRBJ2-5, reads SAVISQKPSRDICQRGTSLTIQCQVDSQVTMMFWYRQQPGQSLTLIATANQGSEATYESGFVIDKFPISRPNLTFSTLTVSNMSPEDSSIYLCSVRVPGQGIVTQYFGPGTRLLVL.

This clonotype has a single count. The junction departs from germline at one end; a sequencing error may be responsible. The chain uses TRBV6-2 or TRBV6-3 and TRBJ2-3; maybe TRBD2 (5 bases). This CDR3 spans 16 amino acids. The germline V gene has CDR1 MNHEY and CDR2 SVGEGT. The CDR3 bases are TGTGCCGGCAGCCCCCTAGGTCTAGCTAGCACAGATACGCCATATTTT. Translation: CAGSPLGLASTDTPYF.

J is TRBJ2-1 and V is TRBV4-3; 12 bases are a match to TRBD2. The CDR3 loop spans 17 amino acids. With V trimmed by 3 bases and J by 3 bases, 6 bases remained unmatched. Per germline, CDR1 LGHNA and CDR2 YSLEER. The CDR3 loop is CASSHLGTSGRYNEQFF. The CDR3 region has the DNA TGCGCCAGCAGCCATCTCGGGACTAGCGGGCGCTACAATGAGCAGTTCTTC.

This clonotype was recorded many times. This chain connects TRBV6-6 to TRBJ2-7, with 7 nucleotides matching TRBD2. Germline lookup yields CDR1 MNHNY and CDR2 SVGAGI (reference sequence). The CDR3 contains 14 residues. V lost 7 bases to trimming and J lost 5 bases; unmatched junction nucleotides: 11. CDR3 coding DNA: TGTGCCAGCAAGGAATCTGGGAGCGGGAACGAGCAGTACTTC. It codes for CASKESGSGNEQYF.

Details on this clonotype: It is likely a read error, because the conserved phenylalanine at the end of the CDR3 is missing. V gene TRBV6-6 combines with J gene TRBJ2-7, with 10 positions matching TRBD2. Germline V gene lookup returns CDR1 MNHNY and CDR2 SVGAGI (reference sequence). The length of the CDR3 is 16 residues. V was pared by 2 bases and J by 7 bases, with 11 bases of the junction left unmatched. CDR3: CASSYGVAGGLDEQYS. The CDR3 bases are TGTGCCAGCAGTTACGGGGTAGCGGGAGGTCTGGATGAGCAGTACTCC.

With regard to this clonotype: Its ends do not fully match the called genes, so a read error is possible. The CDR3 sequence is CASSLARPALGKKETQCF. The CDR3 coding sequence is TGTGCCAGCAGCTTAGCGAGGCCAGCCCTGGGAAAAAAAGAGACCCAATGCTTC. The chain has TRBV11-2 and TRBJ2-5; D ambiguous. The germline gives CDR1 SGHAT, CDR2 FQNNGV. CDR3 size: 18 residues.

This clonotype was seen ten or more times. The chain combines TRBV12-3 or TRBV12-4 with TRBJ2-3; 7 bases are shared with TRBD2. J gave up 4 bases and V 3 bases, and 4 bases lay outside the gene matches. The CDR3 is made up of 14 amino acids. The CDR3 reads CASSLGGTPDTQYF. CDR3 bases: TGTGCCAGCAGTTTGGGGGGGACTCCAGATACGCAGTATTTT.

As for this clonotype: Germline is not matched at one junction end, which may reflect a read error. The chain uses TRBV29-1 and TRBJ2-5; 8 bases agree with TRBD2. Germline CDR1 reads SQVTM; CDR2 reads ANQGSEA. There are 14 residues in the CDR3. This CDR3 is CCVYLIAGRKTQYF. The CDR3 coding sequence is TGCTGCGTCTACTTAATAGCGGGACGTAAGACCCAGTACTTC.